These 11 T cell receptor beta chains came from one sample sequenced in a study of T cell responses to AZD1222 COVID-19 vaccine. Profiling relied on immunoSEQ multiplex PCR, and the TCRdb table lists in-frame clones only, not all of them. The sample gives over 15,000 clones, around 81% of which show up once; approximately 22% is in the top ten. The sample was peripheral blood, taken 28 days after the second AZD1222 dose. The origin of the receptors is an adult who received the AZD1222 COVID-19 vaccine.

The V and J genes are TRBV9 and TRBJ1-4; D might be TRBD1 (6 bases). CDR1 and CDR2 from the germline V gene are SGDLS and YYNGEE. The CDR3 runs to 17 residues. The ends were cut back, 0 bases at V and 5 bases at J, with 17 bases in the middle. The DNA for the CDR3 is TGTGCCAGCAGCGTAGGGAGAACAGGGCGCGGGAATGAAAAACTGTTTTTT. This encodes CASSVGRTGRGNEKLFF. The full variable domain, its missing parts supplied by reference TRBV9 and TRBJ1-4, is DSGVTQTPKHLITATGQRVTLRCSPRSGDLSVYWYQQSLDQGLQFLIQYYNGEERAKGNILERFSAQQFPDLHSELNLSSLELGDSALYFCASSVGRTGRGNEKLFFGSGTQLSVL.

The CDR3 sequence: CASTPRWVGYGANVLTF. CDR3 DNA: TGTGCCAGCACCCCACGGTGGGTGGGGTACGGGGCCAACGTCCTGACTTTC. The chain uses TRBV11-2 and TRBJ2-6; D is undetermined. V lost 7 bases and J lost 4, with 20 bases in between. CDR1 SGHAT and CDR2 FQNNGV come from the germline V gene. The CDR3 extends over 17 amino acids.

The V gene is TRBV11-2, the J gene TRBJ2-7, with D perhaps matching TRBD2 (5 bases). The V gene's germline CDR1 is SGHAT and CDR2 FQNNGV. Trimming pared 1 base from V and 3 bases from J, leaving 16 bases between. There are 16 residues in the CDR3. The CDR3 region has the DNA TGTGCCAGCAGCTTAGGGCAAGCTAGGGCGGGCTACGAGCAGTACTTC. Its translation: CASSLGQARAGYEQYF.

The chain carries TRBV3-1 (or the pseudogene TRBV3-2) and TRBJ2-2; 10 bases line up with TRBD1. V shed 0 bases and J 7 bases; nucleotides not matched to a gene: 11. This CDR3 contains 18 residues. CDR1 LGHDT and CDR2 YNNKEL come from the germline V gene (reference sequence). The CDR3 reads CASSQDRTIDRGRGELFF. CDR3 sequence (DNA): TGTGCCAGCAGCCAAGACCGAACGATTGACAGGGGGCGCGGGGAGCTGTTTTTT.

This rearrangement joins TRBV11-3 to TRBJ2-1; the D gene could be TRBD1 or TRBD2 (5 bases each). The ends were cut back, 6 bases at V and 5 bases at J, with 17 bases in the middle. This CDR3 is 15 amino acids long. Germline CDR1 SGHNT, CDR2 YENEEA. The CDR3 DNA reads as TGTGCCAGCAGTGGTTGGCTTGAGGGGAACAATGAGCAGTTCTTC. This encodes CASSGWLEGNNEQFF. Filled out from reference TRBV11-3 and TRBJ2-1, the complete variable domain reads EAGVVQSPRYKIIEKKQPVAFWCNPISGHNTLYWYLQNLGQGPELLIRYENEEAVDDSQLPKDRFSAERLKGVDSTLKIQPAELGDSAVYLCASSGWLEGNNEQFFGPGTRLTVL.

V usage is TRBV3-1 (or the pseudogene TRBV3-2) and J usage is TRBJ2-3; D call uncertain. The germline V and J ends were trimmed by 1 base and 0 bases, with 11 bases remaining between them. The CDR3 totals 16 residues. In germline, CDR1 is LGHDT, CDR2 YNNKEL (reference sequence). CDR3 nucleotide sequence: TGTGCCAGCAGCCAAGGGCCCCCGAGTAGCACAGATACGCAGTATTTT. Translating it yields CASSQGPPSSTDTQYF.

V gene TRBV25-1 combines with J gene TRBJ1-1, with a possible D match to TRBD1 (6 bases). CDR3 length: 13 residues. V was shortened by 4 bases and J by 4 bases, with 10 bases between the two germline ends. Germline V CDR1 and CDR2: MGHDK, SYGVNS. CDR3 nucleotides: TGTGCCAGCAGTGGCCTCAGGGGCACTGAAGCTTTCTTT. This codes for CASSGLRGTEAFF.

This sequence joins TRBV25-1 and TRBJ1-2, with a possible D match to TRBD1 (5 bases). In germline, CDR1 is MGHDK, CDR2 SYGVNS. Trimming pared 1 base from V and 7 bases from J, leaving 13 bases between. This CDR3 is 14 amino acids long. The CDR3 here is CASSEWGRDLGYTF. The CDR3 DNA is TGTGCCAGCAGTGAATGGGGCAGGGATCTTGGCTACACCTTC.

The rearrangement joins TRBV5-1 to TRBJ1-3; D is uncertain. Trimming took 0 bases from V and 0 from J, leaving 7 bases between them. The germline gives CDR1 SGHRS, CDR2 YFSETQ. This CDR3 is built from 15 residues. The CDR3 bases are TGCGCCAGCAGCTTGGATGGTAGCTCTGGAAACACCATATATTTT. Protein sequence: CASSLDGSSGNTIYF.

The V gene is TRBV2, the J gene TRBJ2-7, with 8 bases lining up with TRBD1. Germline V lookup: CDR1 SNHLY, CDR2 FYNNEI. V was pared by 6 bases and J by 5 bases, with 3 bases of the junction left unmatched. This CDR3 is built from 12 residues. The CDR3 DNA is TGTGCCAGCAGCCCGACAGGGGACGAGCAGTACTTC. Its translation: CASSPTGDEQYF.

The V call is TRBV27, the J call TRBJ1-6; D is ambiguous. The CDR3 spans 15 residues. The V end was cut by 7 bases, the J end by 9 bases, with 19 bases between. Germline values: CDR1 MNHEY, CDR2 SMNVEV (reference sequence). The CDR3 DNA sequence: TGTGCCAGCACCCCCCGCTGGGAGGTGGGTTCACCCCTCCACTTT. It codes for CASTPRWEVGSPLHF.